These T cell receptor beta chains were read from a single sample in a study of blood T cell repertoires in COVID-19. Produced via immunoSEQ multiplex PCR; TCRdb's table is partial and in-frame only. The sample contains around 200,000 clones, around 84% of which appear only once. Sequencing was done on a sample of peripheral blood. The source of these receptors is a woman at least 80 years old with acute or convalescent COVID-19. Both conserved end residues are part of each CDR3. A D gene is named only where the DNA matches it firmly. The size entry is marked missing in some rows and otherwise reads once, few, many or a size class.

V: TRBV6-8
D: -
size: -
J: TRBJ1-2
CDR3: CASSHRDNYGYTF
DNA: TGTGCCAGCAGTCACAGAGATAACTATGGCTACACCTTC

V: TRBV7-2
D: -
size: -
J: TRBJ2-1
CDR3: CASSLRGGGPLNEQFF
DNA: TGTGCCAGCAGCTTACGAGGGGGAGGGCCCCTCAATGAGCAGTTCTTC

V: TRBV2
D: TRBD1
size: -
J: TRBJ2-3
CDR3: CASSLRGQGADTQYF
DNA: TGTGCCAGCAGCCTCAGGGGGCAGGGCGCAGATACGCAGTATTTT

V: TRBV20-1
D: -
size: once
J: TRBJ1-5
CDR3: CSASVLGGFQPQHF
DNA: TGCAGTGCTAGTGTCCTTGGGGGCTTTCAGCCCCAGCATTTT

V: TRBV4-1
D: -
size: few
J: TRBJ1-3
CDR3: CASSQDWGRGDTIYF
DNA: TGCGCCAGCAGCCAAGATTGGGGAAGGGGCGACACCATATATTTT

V: TRBV19
D: TRBD1
size: -
J: TRBJ1-1
CDR3: CASAPSGGRTEAFF
DNA: TGTGCCAGTGCCCCTTCAGGGGGCCGGACTGAAGCTTTCTTT

V: TRBV5-1
D: -
size: few
J: TRBJ1-1
CDR3: CASSLDRSNTEAFF
DNA: TGCGCCAGCAGCTTGGACAGGTCAAACACTGAAGCTTTCTTT

V: TRBV19
D: -
size: -
J: TRBJ1-5
CDR3: CASSPVGHQFNQPQHF
DNA: TGTGCCAGTAGCCCCGTGGGACACCAATTCAATCAGCCCCAGCATTTT

V: TRBV2
D: TRBD1
size: -
J: TRBJ1-2
CDR3: CASSEGPTGGEGGYTF
DNA: TGTGCCAGCAGTGAGGGCCCGACAGGGGGCGAGGGTGGCTACACCTTC

V: TRBV6-1
D: TRBD1
size: -
J: TRBJ1-3
CDR3: CASSEGLTGAGNTIYF
DNA: TGTGCCAGCAGTGAAGGCCTAACAGGGGCTGGAAACACCATATATTTT

V: TRBV12-3/TRBV12-4
D: -
size: -
J: TRBJ1-1
CDR3: CASSTTGRTEAFF
DNA: TGTGCCAGCAGTACCACAGGACGCACTGAAGCTTTCTTT

V: TRBV5-1
D: TRBD1
size: -
J: TRBJ2-2
CDR3: CASGGTGITGELFF
DNA: TGCGCCAGCGGAGGGACAGGGATCACCGGGGAGCTGTTTTTT

V: TRBV27
D: TRBD1
size: -
J: TRBJ1-3
CDR3: CASSETGSGNTIYF
DNA: TGTGCCAGCAGTGAGACAGGGTCCGGAAACACCATATATTTT

V: TRBV5-1
D: TRBD2
size: -
J: TRBJ2-2
CDR3: CASSQTSGGGGELFF
DNA: TGCGCCAGCAGCCAAACTAGCGGTGGGGGCGGGGAGCTGTTTTTT

V: TRBV6-5
D: TRBD1
size: -
J: TRBJ2-7
CDR3: CASSFTGATYEQYF
DNA: TGTGCCAGCAGCTTTACAGGGGCGACCTACGAGCAGTACTTC

V: TRBV9
D: -
size: once
J: TRBJ1-1
CDR3: CASSPGTPGTEAFF
DNA: TGTGCCAGCAGCCCTGGGACTCCGGGGACTGAAGCTTTCTTT

V: TRBV7-9
D: -
size: -
J: TRBJ2-7
CDR3: CASSTDNRFSYEQYF
DNA: TGTGCCAGCAGCACCGACAATAGATTCTCCTACGAGCAGTACTTC

V: TRBV2
D: -
size: -
J: TRBJ1-2
CDR3: CASSNLEGYGYTF
DNA: TGTGCCAGCAGCAACTTAGAGGGCTATGGCTACACCTTC

V: TRBV28
D: TRBD2
size: once
J: TRBJ2-1
CDR3: CASSLGRGYLAGGNNEQFF
DNA: TGTGCCAGCAGTTTAGGGAGAGGTTATTTAGCGGGGGGGAACAATGAGCAGTTCTTC

V: TRBV7-9
D: -
size: -
J: TRBJ2-5
CDR3: CASSLAGVGETQYF
DNA: TGTGCCAGCAGCTTAGCAGGGGTCGGGGAGACCCAGTACTTC

V: TRBV6-5
D: -
size: -
J: TRBJ1-2
CDR3: CASLETGSFRYTF
DNA: TGTGCCAGCCTTGAGACAGGATCTTTCCGCTACACCTTC

V: TRBV19
D: TRBD1
size: -
J: TRBJ1-2
CDR3: CASTPPGGGYGYTF
DNA: TGTGCCAGTACCCCCCCAGGGGGCGGCTATGGCTACACCTTC

V: TRBV7-6
D: TRBD1
size: -
J: TRBJ1-1
CDR3: CASSQTGERGYEAFF
DNA: TGTGCCAGCAGCCAAACAGGGGAACGAGGATATGAAGCTTTCTTT

V: TRBV7-3
D: -
size: -
J: TRBJ1-1
CDR3: CASSLTGPLEAFF
DNA: TGTGCCAGCAGCTTAACGGGCCCCCTTGAAGCTTTCTTT

V: TRBV5-5
D: TRBD1
size: -
J: TRBJ1-5
CDR3: CASSSGQVNQPQHF
DNA: TGTGCCAGCAGCTCAGGACAGGTCAATCAGCCCCAGCATTTT

V: TRBV7-2
D: -
size: -
J: TRBJ2-1
CDR3: CASSFHTPGINEQFF
DNA: TGTGCCAGCAGCTTCCATACTCCGGGGATTAATGAGCAGTTCTTC

V: TRBV6-1
D: TRBD2
size: -
J: TRBJ2-7
CDR3: CASSEEASGSYEQYF
DNA: TGTGCCAGCAGTGAAGAGGCTAGCGGATCCTACGAGCAGTACTTC

V: TRBV7-9
D: TRBD1
size: -
J: TRBJ1-2
CDR3: CASSLGQGLNYGYTF
DNA: TGTGCCAGCAGTCTTGGACAGGGCCTTAACTATGGCTACACCTTC

V: TRBV6-5
D: TRBD1
size: -
J: TRBJ2-7
CDR3: CASSHRDRGLYEQYF
DNA: TGTGCCAGCAGTCACCGGGACAGGGGACTGTACGAGCAGTACTTC

V: TRBV19
D: -
size: -
J: TRBJ1-3
CDR3: CASSILWTHSGNTIYF
DNA: TGTGCCAGTAGTATCCTTTGGACTCACTCTGGAAACACCATATATTTT

V: TRBV18
D: -
size: -
J: TRBJ1-5
CDR3: CASSEGNSNQPQHF
DNA: TGTGCCAGCTCAGAGGGAAATAGCAATCAGCCCCAGCATTTT